The clone carrying this T cell receptor (beta chain) was counted once. This CDR3 spans 15 amino acids. J was trimmed by 6 bases and V by 5 bases; bases with no gene match: 9. The V gene's germline CDR1 is PRHDT and CDR2 FYEKMQ (reference sequence). How the authors handled the data: The authors estimated nucleated cell counts from reference gene primer amplification. TCRdb's copy holds only in-frame clones and misses some; the assay was immunoSEQ multiplex PCR. That table gives V, J and clone size, and the DNA gave D and trimming. Seen here are 210,000 or so clones, about nine tenths observed once, and the top ten hold 2% to 2.5%. The entry originates in a study of blood T cell repertoires in COVID-19. Study summary: The United States, Italy and Spain supplied acute and convalescent COVID-19 samples. PBMCs, B-cell-depleted T cells, or T cells provided the cDNA or gDNA that made up the material.

The genes are TRBV13 and TRBJ2-1; 8 nucleotides align to TRBD2. The origin of this receptor is a woman aged 45 to 65 with acute or convalescent COVID-19. The source material was peripheral blood. The CDR3 sequence: CASSGERERFNEQFF. CDR3 DNA sequence: TGTGCCAGCAGCGGCGAGCGGGAGAGGTTCAATGAGCAGTTCTTC.